This TCR beta chain was recovered during a study of sequential checkpoint blockade in melanoma. About the research overall: First-line arms were nivolumab then ipilimumab, or the reverse, randomized 1:1. Maintenance nivolumab came after either treatment sequence.

The CDR3 has 16 amino acids. The V end lost 1 base, the J end lost 2 bases, and 15 bases lay between the germline ends. Germline V gene sequence: CDR1 SGHVS, CDR2 FNYEAQ. Treatment described: randomized to nivolumab then ipilimumab (arm A) or the reverse (arm B). None of the patients previously received DNA-damaging chemotherapy. Profiled with immunoSEQ multiplex PCR; TCRdb holds only in-frame clones, not every one. The sample has 40,000 or so clones, roughly 89% seen once. The sequencing here drew on CD8+ T cells sorted from blood (inferred from file names), taken from a patient given nivolumab and ipilimumab in sequence. The chain joins TRBV7-6 to TRBJ2-7, with a tentative D call TRBD2 (6 bases). The TCR originated in a human donor with melanoma. Here the CDR3 reads CASSLVGGGSTYEQYF. The CDR3 DNA sequence: TGTGCCAGCAGCTTAGTGGGTGGGGGGAGTACCTACGAGCAGTACTTC.